This note documents a single T cell receptor (beta chain) sequence. This record comes from a study of cytomegalovirus exposure and HLA in healthy donors. The PCR had 60 Vbeta and 13 Jbeta primers. Sequenced by immunoSEQ multiplex PCR; TCRdb stores in-frame clones only, minus some. Its clone listing holds 30,000 to 45,000 clones. This CDR3 is built from 14 residues. Trimming took 3 bases from V and 4 from J; bases not matched to a gene: 2. Germline-derived CDR1 and CDR2 are SGHAT and FQNNGV. V and J are TRBV11-2 and TRBJ2-3; 9 bases match TRBD2. What was sequenced was PBMCs. The receptor was derived from a man aged 35 to 55 in good health and CMV-seropositive. CDR3 bases: TGTGCCAGCAGCTTGGGACTAGCCTCAGATACGCAGTATTTT. The encoded protein is CASSLGLASDTQYF.